This passage covers 23 T cell receptor beta chains from one sample sequenced in a study of blood T cells in healthy people across ages. The second PCR ran about 6 to 11 cycles with a sample-barcoded 5' primer and J-beta primers. TCRdb reprocessed the 5' RACE reads via MiXCR and lists one record per CDR3 protein. The sample shows about 970,000 distinct CDR3 sequences, about 51% of them seen only once. The sequencing input was blood. These receptors were obtained from a woman aged 55-69 years in good health.

The V gene is TRBV4-3, the J gene TRBJ1-1; no firm D call. This CDR3 has 15 amino acids. CDR1 LGHNA and CDR2 YSLEER come from the germline V gene. V lost 3 bases, J lost 1 base, and 12 bases lay in between. The CDR3 coding sequence is TGCGCCAGCAGCCAGGATTATCACGCGAACACTGAAGCTTTCTTT. It specifies CASSQDYHANTEAFF.

The J gene is TRBJ2-5, the V gene TRBV28, with 9 bases aligning to TRBD1. There are 14 residues in the CDR3. The trim removed 4 bases at V and 4 bases at J, leaving 4 bases unmatched. Per the germline V gene, CDR1 is MDHEN and CDR2 is SYDVKM. The CDR3 region is CASSWDREVETQYF. The CDR3 bases are TGTGCCAGCAGTTGGGACAGGGAGGTAGAGACCCAGTACTTC.

This clonotype was seen more than once but under ten times. The rearrangement joins TRBV7-3 to TRBJ2-3, with D perhaps assigned TRBD1 or TRBD2 (5 bases each). CDR1 is SGHTA and CDR2 is FQGTGA in the germline V gene. This CDR3 comprises 14 residues. V was pared by 2 bases and J by 4 bases, with 10 bases between. DNA of the CDR3: TGTGCCAGCAGCTTAGGGGCGGGTTCAGATACGCAGTATTTT. Protein: CASSLGAGSDTQYF.

This clonotype has only a few counts. In DNA, the CDR3 is TGCAGTGCTAGTCCTACAGGTCAACCGGCCTACGAGCAGTACTTC. This translates into CSASPTGQPAYEQYF. V is TRBV20-1 and J is TRBJ2-7; possibly TRBD1 for D (5 bases). Trimming left V 3 bases short and J 2 bases short, with 17 bases between. Germline V gene sequence: CDR1 DFQATT, CDR2 SNEGSKA (reference sequence). This CDR3 is built from 15 residues.

This clonotype was found a few times. The chain is built from TRBV29-1 and TRBJ1-1, with TRBD1 as a possible D gene (5 bases). V was pared by 4 bases and J by 6 bases, with 6 bases between. CDR1 and CDR2 from the germline V gene are SQVTM and ANQGSEA. The CDR3 has 10 amino acids. This CDR3 reads CSVGDAEAFF. In DNA, the CDR3 is TGCAGCGTTGGGGACGCTGAAGCTTTCTTT. Full variable domain (remainder filled in from reference TRBV29-1 and TRBJ1-1): SAVISQKPSRDICQRGTSLTIQCQVDSQVTMMFWYRQQPGQSLTLIATANQGSEATYESGFVIDKFPISRPNLTFSTLTVSNMSPEDSSIYLCSVGDAEAFFGQGTRLTVV.

A few counts support this clonotype. The V call is TRBV7-2, the J call TRBJ2-3; D is unresolved. The V gene lost 4 bases and the J gene lost 3 bases, with 14 bases spanning the gap. The CDR3 has 15 residues. Germline CDR1 reads SGHTA; CDR2 reads FQGNSA. CDR3 region: CASSSRRRSTDTQYF. The CDR3 DNA is TGTGCCAGCAGCTCAAGGCGACGGAGTACAGATACGCAGTATTTT. The whole variable domain, filled in from reference TRBV7-2 and TRBJ2-3, reads GAGVSQSPSNKVTEKGKDVELRCDPISGHTALYWYRQSLGQGLEFLIYFQGNSAPDKSGLPSDRFSAERTGGSVSTLTIQRTQQEDSAVYLCASSSRRRSTDTQYFGPGTRLTVL.

The V and J genes are TRBV7-3 and TRBJ2-1; 7 nucleotides agree with TRBD2. The CDR3 contains 14 residues. V dropped 3 bases and J dropped 9; count of bases not matched to a gene: 8. Germline V gene lookup returns CDR1 SGHTA and CDR2 FQGTGA. As DNA, the CDR3 is TGTGCCAGCAGCTTGGGCGGGAGTGCGAGTGAGCAGTTCTTC. Protein sequence: CASSLGGSASEQFF.

This clonotype was seen a few times. The CDR3 sequence is CASSLAARRGEQYF. In DNA form, the CDR3 reads TGTGCCAGCAGTTTAGCAGCGAGGCGAGGGGAGCAGTACTTC. The chain has TRBV27 and TRBJ2-7, with a tentative D call TRBD2 (5 bases). Germline V gene lookup returns CDR1 MNHEY and CDR2 SMNVEV (reference sequence). V was shortened by 2 bases and J by 7 bases, with 15 bases between the two germline ends. CDR3 length: 14 residues.

The V and J genes are TRBV20-1 and TRBJ2-7; 7 positions match TRBD2. The CDR3 covers 14 residues. From germline, CDR1 is DFQATT and CDR2 SNEGSKA (reference sequence). Trimming at V came to 3 bases and at J to 3 bases, leaving 8 bases not matched to a gene. The CDR3: CSARQGGSVYEQYF. The CDR3, as DNA: TGCAGTGCTAGGCAGGGCGGGAGCGTCTACGAGCAGTACTTC.

At least ten counts were recorded for this clonotype. The rearrangement uses TRBV7-3 and TRBJ2-3; TRBD2 matches 10 bases. CDR3 size: 15 residues. Germline assignment: CDR1 SGHTA and CDR2 FQGTGA. With 5 bases clipped from V and 2 bases from J, the junction kept 4 bases outside the gene matches. The CDR3 DNA sequence: TGTGCCAGCAGCCGAGGACTAGCGGACACAGATACGCAGTATTTT. It translates to CASSRGLADTDTQYF.

The rearrangement joins TRBV9 to TRBJ2-7, with 8 positions matching TRBD2. J lost 2 bases, V lost 3 bases, and 7 bases had no gene match. Germline-derived CDR1 and CDR2 are SGDLS and YYNGEE. The CDR3 runs to 15 residues. The CDR3 is CASSAKGGGPYEQYF. CDR3 sequence (DNA): TGTGCCAGCAGCGCCAAGGGCGGGGGGCCCTACGAGCAGTACTTC.

V gene TRBV20-1 combines with J gene TRBJ1-2; no firm D call. CDR3 length equals 13 residues. Germline V CDR1 and CDR2: DFQATT, SNEGSKA (reference sequence). V was trimmed by 6 bases and J by 4 bases, leaving 15 bases between them. The CDR3 region is CSAGDLDGYGYTF. CDR3 DNA sequence: TGCAGTGCAGGAGACTTGGACGGCTATGGCTACACCTTC.

The J gene is TRBJ1-1, the V gene TRBV20-1, with a possible D match to TRBD1 (6 bases). Looked up from germline, CDR1 is DFQATT and CDR2 is SNEGSKA (reference sequence). This CDR3 spans 13 amino acids. V lost 3 bases to trimming and J lost 10 bases, with 18 bases between them. CDR3 sequence reads: CSARDRGSVRAFF. CDR3 nucleotide sequence: TGCAGTGCTAGGGACAGAGGGTCTGTGAGAGCTTTCTTT.

This chain links TRBV5-5 with TRBJ2-3; 7 bases map to TRBD1. After removal of 4 bases from V and 6 bases from J, the junction contained 8 bases not matched to a gene. The CDR3 has 14 amino acids. Germline CDR1 reads SGHKS; CDR2 reads YYEKEE (reference sequence). The chain's CDR3 is CASSLQTGYDTQYF. The CDR3 nucleotides read TGTGCCAGCAGCCTACAGACAGGGTATGATACGCAGTATTTT.

This clonotype was recorded at least ten times. This chain joins TRBV5-1 and TRBJ2-5; D perhaps matches TRBD2 (6 bases). V lost 4 bases and J 2 bases, leaving 15 bases between the germline ends. The CDR3 length is 15 residues. The germline V gene encodes CDR1 SGHRS and CDR2 YFSETQ. The CDR3 is CASSLQAGSQETQYF. The CDR3 nucleotides are TGCGCCAGCAGCCTTCAGGCGGGGTCTCAAGAGACCCAGTACTTC.

There are a few counts of this clonotype. The chain joins TRBV7-8 to TRBJ1-5; D is possibly TRBD1 (5 bases). V was shortened by 6 bases and J by 1 base, with 10 bases between the two germline ends. Germline values: CDR1 SGHVS, CDR2 FQNEAQ. This CDR3 has 14 residues. The CDR3 loop reads CASRLDTSNQPQHF. The CDR3 DNA is TGTGCCAGCAGACTGGACACCAGCAATCAGCCCCAGCATTTT.

V gene TRBV11-2 combines with J gene TRBJ2-1, with 10 positions matching TRBD2. Per the germline V gene, CDR1 is SGHAT and CDR2 is FQNNGV. The CDR3 runs 17 residues. V gave up 5 bases and J gave up 5 bases; unmatched junction bases: 12. The CDR3 nucleotides read TGTGCCAGCAGCCCCCAAAGCGGGAGGGCCCTACACAATGAGCAGTTCTTC. The encoded protein is CASSPQSGRALHNEQFF.

The chain joins TRBV10-3 to TRBJ2-3; 9 nucleotides align to TRBD2. V trimming: 3 bases; J trimming: 2 bases; junction bases outside the gene matches: 3. This CDR3 is built from 15 residues. CDR1 and CDR2 (germline): ENHRY, SYGVKD. The CDR3 spells CAISEASGVTDTQYF. The CDR3, as DNA: TGTGCCATCAGTGAAGCTAGCGGGGTCACAGATACGCAGTATTTT.

This chain joins TRBV4-1 and TRBJ2-7; no clear D. V lost 2 bases and J lost 1, with 9 bases in between. The CDR3 totals 14 residues. The germline gives CDR1 MGHRA, CDR2 YSYEKL. The CDR3 loop reads CASSQFGSSYEQYF. CDR3 nucleotide sequence: TGCGCCAGCAGCCAATTCGGGTCTTCCTACGAGCAGTACTTC.

This clonotype was observed a single time. The genes are TRBV18 and TRBJ2-4, with TRBD2 matching 9 bases. The J call may be wrong; the DNA end is better matched by TRBJ2-7. The CDR3 loop spans 14 amino acids. The V gene's germline CDR1 is KGHSH and CDR2 LQKENI. DNA for the CDR3: TGTGCCAGCTCACCACGAGCGGGAGGAGACGAGCAGTACTTC. Amino acid sequence: CASSPRAGGDEQYF.

The sample holds many counts of this clonotype. The gene calls are TRBV7-2 and TRBJ1-2; D may be TRBD1 (5 bases). V shed 5 bases and J shed 4 bases, with 11 bases lying between them. The germline V gene has CDR1 SGHTA and CDR2 FQGNSA. This CDR3 is built from 13 residues. The CDR3: CASSGIQVYGYTF. The CDR3 DNA sequence: TGTGCCAGCAGCGGAATACAGGTCTATGGCTACACCTTC.

The chain is built from TRBV4-2 and TRBJ2-1; 9 positions agree with TRBD1. Trimming took 1 base from V and 9 from J; bases not matched to a gene: 10. CDR1 is LGHNA and CDR2 is YNFKEQ in the germline V gene. The CDR3 runs 16 residues. CDR3 sequence: CASSQAVTGGGSEQFF. The CDR3 nucleotides are TGTGCCAGCAGCCAAGCAGTAACAGGGGGCGGAAGTGAGCAGTTCTTC.

As regards this clonotype: Just one base apart from a much larger clone, this may be a read error. V and J are TRBV29-1 and TRBJ2-5; 9 bases are shared with TRBD2. The CDR3 consists of 12 residues. CDR1 is SQVTM, CDR2 ANQGSEA, per germline. In nucleotides, the CDR3 is TGCGGCGTTGTGACTAGCGGTAGGGAGCAGTACTTC. Encoded protein: CGVVTSGREQYF.